The present entry profiles one T cell receptor beta chain with its context. This sample was taken from a study of blood T cell repertoires in COVID-19. About the research overall: Whether acute or convalescent, the COVID-19 samples came from the United States, Italy and Spain. From T cells, B-cell-depleted T cells, or PBMCs came the material, which was cDNA or gDNA.

Original data processing: Amplification of reference gene primers was used by the study to estimate nucleated cell counts. Method: immunoSEQ multiplex PCR; TCRdb's copy keeps in-frame clones and lacks some. The V and J calls and clone size were taken over from that table, and D and trimming were inferred from the DNA. Altogether under 250,000 clones are present, approximately 87% being singletons, with the ten largest covering about 2.5%. The CDR3 is 16 amino acids. The ends were cut back, 1 base at V and 2 bases at J, with 13 bases in the middle. The germline V gene has CDR1 SGDLS and CDR2 YYNGEE. Sequencing was carried out using peripheral blood. The J gene is TRBJ2-4, the V gene TRBV9; possibly TRBD2 for D (5 bases). This TCR was recovered from a woman in her 70s with active or convalescent COVID-19. CDR3 protein: CASSVPPGVPKNIQYF. CDR3 nucleotide sequence: TGTGCCAGCAGCGTACCCCCCGGGGTCCCCAAAAACATTCAGTACTTC.